This entry lists 16 T cell receptor beta chains sequenced from one sample in a study of blood T cell repertoires in COVID-19. Data came from immunoSEQ multiplex PCR; TCRdb stores just in-frame clones and leaves some out. The table shows roughly 700,000 clones, with 75% to 90% occurring only once. The sequenced material came from peripheral blood. These receptors all stem from a woman between 18 and 29 years old with acute or convalescent COVID-19.

The V call is TRBV29-1, the J call TRBJ1-2; maybe TRBD1 (5 bases). Trimming pared 3 bases from V and 6 bases from J, leaving 8 bases between. This CDR3 has 11 residues. Germline CDR1 reads SQVTM; CDR2 reads ANQGSEA. The CDR3 DNA reads as TGCAGCGTTGACGAGACAGATGGCTACACCTTC. Translation: CSVDETDGYTF.

The rearrangement uses TRBV30 and TRBJ1-6; D remains unclear. The CDR3 covers 13 residues. V shed 2 bases and J shed 4 bases, with 6 bases lying between them. CDR1 is GTSNPN and CDR2 is SVGIG in the germline V gene (reference sequence). CDR3 bases: TGTGCCTGGAGTTGGAGGTATAATTCACCCCTCCACTTT. Protein: CAWSWRYNSPLHF.

The chain combines TRBV11-3 with TRBJ2-2, with a weak D call TRBD1 (6 bases). With 5 bases removed from V and 5 bases from J, the gap between germline ends came to 12 bases. Per the germline V gene, CDR1 is SGHNT and CDR2 is YENEEA. The CDR3 sequence is 14 residues long. CDR3 amino acids: CASSGTGRTGELFF. The CDR3 DNA sequence: TGTGCCAGCAGCGGAACAGGGCGGACCGGGGAGCTGTTTTTT.

The CDR3 spells CASSRDRYSYEQYF. DNA of the CDR3: TGTGCCAGCAGCCGTGACAGATACTCCTACGAGCAGTACTTC. This chain joins TRBV7-2 and TRBJ2-7, with D perhaps matching TRBD1 (5 bases). V gave up 5 bases and J gave up 0 bases, with 11 bases separating them. The CDR3 has 14 residues. Germline loops: CDR1 SGHTA, CDR2 FQGNSA.

The chain has TRBV5-1 and TRBJ2-1; D possibly corresponds to TRBD1 (6 bases). The V and J ends lost 3 bases and 5 bases respectively, with 18 bases between them. CDR1 is SGHRS and CDR2 is YFSETQ in the germline V gene. This CDR3 contains 16 residues. CDR3 sequence (DNA): TGCGCCAGCAGCTCCTTGACAGGTATCCAAAACAATGAGCAGTTCTTC. It specifies CASSSLTGIQNNEQFF.

This sequence joins TRBV18 and TRBJ1-2; D is ambiguous. V was cut by 8 bases and J by 7 bases, with 23 bases left in between. The V gene's germline CDR1 is KGHSH and CDR2 LQKENI. The CDR3 loop spans 15 amino acids. The DNA for the CDR3 is TGTGCCAGCCATACCACGAGAGGGTATTTCTCTGGCTACACCTTC. Translation: CASHTTRGYFSGYTF.

The chain recombines TRBV2 with TRBJ2-5; TRBD1 aligns across 12 bases. The ends lost 4 bases at V and 4 bases at J; junction bases unmatched: 4. This CDR3 contains 15 residues. The germline V gene has CDR1 SNHLY and CDR2 FYNNEI. CDR3 region: CASSGDRGRGETQYF. The CDR3 DNA follows: TGTGCCAGCAGTGGGGACAGGGGGCGCGGAGAGACCCAGTACTTC.

This chain uses TRBV7-9 with TRBJ1-2; 9 bases line up with TRBD1. The ends lost 5 bases at V and 4 bases at J; junction bases unmatched: 14. The CDR3 is 17 residues long. The germline CDR1 and CDR2 sequences are SEHNR and FQNEAQ (reference sequence). The CDR3 loop is CASSGTATGGISYGYTF. In DNA form, the CDR3 reads TGTGCCAGCAGCGGGACGGCGACAGGGGGAATAAGCTATGGCTACACCTTC.

The V and J genes are TRBV29-1 and TRBJ2-1, with D perhaps TRBD1 (6 bases). The CDR3 is 13 amino acids. V lost 8 bases and J 5 bases, leaving 16 bases between the germline ends. The V gene's germline CDR1 is SQVTM and CDR2 ANQGSEA. CDR3 DNA: TGCAGCCCCGTGAAGGACAGCAACAATGAGCAGTTCTTC. Amino acids: CSPVKDSNNEQFF.

The gene calls are TRBV7-3 and TRBJ2-2, with D perhaps matching TRBD1 (6 bases). There are 15 residues in the CDR3. Germline loops: CDR1 SGHTA, CDR2 FQGTGA. V was cut by 4 bases and J by 4 bases, with 13 bases left in between. The CDR3 DNA follows: TGTGCCAGCAGCTCGTCTCAGGGGTTCACCGGGGAGCTGTTTTTT. Translation gives CASSSSQGFTGELFF.

The gene calls are TRBV19 and TRBJ1-1; 10 bases are shared with TRBD1. The CDR3 spans 18 residues. Germline CDR1 reads LNHDA; CDR2 reads SQIVND (reference sequence). V shed 3 bases, J shed 4 bases, and the junction held 14 bases outside the gene matches. CDR3 DNA: TGTGCCAGTAGTATTGGGGACAGGGGATTTCGAGAGAGCACTGAAGCTTTCTTT. This encodes CASSIGDRGFRESTEAFF.

This clone was seen more than once but under ten times. The chain has TRBV19 and TRBJ1-2; TRBD1 agrees at 8 bases. The CDR3 is 19 residues long. After removal of 3 bases from V and 4 bases from J, the junction contained 19 bases not matched to a gene. Germline-derived CDR1 and CDR2 are LNHDA and SQIVND (reference sequence). Written as DNA, the CDR3 is TGTGCCAGTAGTATCGGAGGGGACAGGAGCCCTTTATCTTCCTATGGCTACACCTTC. Protein sequence: CASSIGGDRSPLSSYGYTF.

The V call is TRBV2, the J call TRBJ1-4, with no clear D. Germline CDR1 and CDR2: SNHLY and FYNNEI. CDR3 length: 13 amino acids. The V end lost 6 bases, the J end lost 7 bases, and 12 bases lay between the germline ends. CDR3 coding DNA: TGTGCCAGCAGGGGAGAGAGGACTGAAAAACTGTTTTTT. Encoded protein: CASRGERTEKLFF.

The rearrangement joins TRBV27 to TRBJ1-2; TRBD1 matches at 8 bases. The V gene end was trimmed by 6 bases and the J gene end by 0 bases; junction bases not matched to a gene: 9. The CDR3 has 16 residues. In germline, CDR1 is MNHEY, CDR2 SMNVEV (reference sequence). CDR3 loop: CASSQLRDRTNYGYTF. DNA for the CDR3: TGTGCCAGCAGCCAACTCCGGGACAGGACTAACTATGGCTACACCTTC.

This sequence joins TRBV7-9 and TRBJ1-1; tentative D call: TRBD1 (6 bases). Trimming pared 3 bases from V and 1 base from J, leaving 15 bases between. Germline V gives CDR1 SEHNR, CDR2 FQNEAQ (reference sequence). This CDR3 is built from 16 residues. CDR3 region: CASSFDVGAPNTEAFF. The DNA of the CDR3 is TGTGCCAGCAGCTTTGATGTGGGGGCCCCGAACACTGAAGCTTTCTTT.

This chain joins TRBV23-1 and TRBJ1-1; 9 positions match TRBD1. TRBV23-1 is an ORF, and what it does is uncertain. V shed 3 bases, J shed 1 base, and the junction held 12 bases outside the gene matches. CDR3 length: 18 amino acids. CDR3 residues: CASSHSKPLDRGNTEAFF. The CDR3 nucleotides read TGCGCCAGCAGTCATTCGAAACCCTTGGACAGGGGGAACACTGAAGCTTTCTTT.